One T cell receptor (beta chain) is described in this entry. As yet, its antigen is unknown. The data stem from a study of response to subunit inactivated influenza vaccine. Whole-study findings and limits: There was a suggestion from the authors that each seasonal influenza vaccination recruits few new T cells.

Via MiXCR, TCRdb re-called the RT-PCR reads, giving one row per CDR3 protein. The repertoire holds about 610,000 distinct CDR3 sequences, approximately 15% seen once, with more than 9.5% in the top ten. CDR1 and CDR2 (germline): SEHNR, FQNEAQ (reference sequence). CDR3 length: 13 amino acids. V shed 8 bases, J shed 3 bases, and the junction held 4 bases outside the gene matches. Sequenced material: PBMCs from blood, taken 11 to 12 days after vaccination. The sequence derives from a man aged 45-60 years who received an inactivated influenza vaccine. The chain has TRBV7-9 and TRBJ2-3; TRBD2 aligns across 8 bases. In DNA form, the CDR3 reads TGTGCCAGCGGTACTAGCGGAACAGATACGCAGTATTTT. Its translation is CASGTSGTDTQYF.